This entry lists 4 T cell receptor beta chains sequenced from one sample in a study of vaccination effects on CD4 cells after COVID-19. Before any sequencing was done, the ViraFEST assay used viral peptide pools to expand antigen-specific CD4+ T cells. Cultured cells yielded isolated CD4+ T cells after 10 days. All participants had two doses of either the BNT162b2 or mRNA-1273 vaccine. Their antigens remain unidentified. Here immunoSEQ multiplex PCR was the method, and the copy in TCRdb shows in-frame clones only, minus some. The sample lists some 21,000 clones, roughly three quarters occurring once. The specimen comprised CD4+ T cells from PBMCs cultured with HCoV-229E spike peptides, sampled after COVID-19 vaccination. These receptor sequences come from a human donor who received a COVID-19 vaccine.

The CDR3 DNA reads TGTGCCAGCCGGGGCGGTATGAACACTGAAGCTTTCTTT. Translating it yields CASRGGMNTEAFF. The V and J genes are TRBV18 and TRBJ1-1; TRBD1 might be the D (5 bases). V was pared by 8 bases and J by 0 bases, with 10 bases between. CDR3 length: 13 residues. Germline lookup yields CDR1 KGHSH and CDR2 LQKENI.

The chain recombines TRBV7-2 with TRBJ1-1; perhaps TRBD1 as D (5 bases). The length of the CDR3 is 14 residues. The V end lost 2 bases, the J end lost 2 bases, and 9 bases lay between the germline ends. The germline V gene has CDR1 SGHTA and CDR2 FQGNSA. CDR3 sequence reads: CASSLPGSNTEAFF. The CDR3 coding sequence is TGTGCCAGCAGCTTACCAGGGTCAAACACTGAAGCTTTCTTT. The full variable domain, completed using reference TRBV7-2 and TRBJ1-1, is GAGVSQSPSNKVTEKGKDVELRCDPISGHTALYWYRQSLGQGLEFLIYFQGNSAPDKSGLPSDRFSAERTGGSVSTLTIQRTQQEDSAVYLCASSLPGSNTEAFFGQGTRLTVV.

The chain is built from TRBV11-2 and TRBJ2-1; D perhaps matches TRBD1 (6 bases). The CDR3 has 15 residues. Trimming took off 5 bases at V and 4 bases at J, with 15 bases between the two ends. In germline, CDR1 is SGHAT, CDR2 FQNNGV. The DNA for the CDR3 is TGTGCCAGCAGCCCCTTGACAGGATCTTACAATGAGCAGTTCTTC. This encodes CASSPLTGSYNEQFF.

The CDR3 DNA reads TGTGCCAGCTCACCCGCAGGGGACGGTTCACCCCTCCACTTT. It yields the protein CASSPAGDGSPLHF. The rearrangement uses TRBV18 and TRBJ1-6, with D possibly being TRBD1 (6 bases). The CDR3 totals 14 residues. The germline CDR1 and CDR2 sequences are KGHSH and LQKENI. V dropped 3 bases and J dropped 9 bases, with 12 bases sitting between them. Combining the CDR3 with reference TRBV18 and TRBJ1-6 gives the whole variable domain NAGVMQNPRHLVRRRGQEARLRCSPMKGHSHVYWYRQLPEEGLKFMVYLQKENIIDESGMPKERFSAEFPKEGPSILRIQQVVRGDSAAYFCASSPAGDGSPLHFGNGTRLTVT.